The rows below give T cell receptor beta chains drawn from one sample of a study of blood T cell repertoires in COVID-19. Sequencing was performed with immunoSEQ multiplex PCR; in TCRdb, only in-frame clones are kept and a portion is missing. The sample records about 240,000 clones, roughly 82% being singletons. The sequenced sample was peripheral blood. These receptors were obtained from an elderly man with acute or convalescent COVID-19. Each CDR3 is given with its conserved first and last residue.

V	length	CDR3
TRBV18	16	CASSPPRLAGGDTQYF
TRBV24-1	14	CATGGQGGSNEQFF
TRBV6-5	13	CASCRAGVETQYF
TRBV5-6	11	CASSFSTGWVF
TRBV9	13	CASSVSGDQPQHF
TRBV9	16	CASSVGEGWGGQPQHF
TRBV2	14	CASVRGTANTEAFF
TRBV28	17	CASSLGLAGASTDTQYF
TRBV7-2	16	CASSSIWTGQGSPLHF
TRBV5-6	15	CASSLTGNYNSPLHF
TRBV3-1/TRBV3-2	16	CASSPGLGQGDRTQYF
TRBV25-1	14	CASSRGTGGSPLHF
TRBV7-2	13	CASSLSRAGGYTF
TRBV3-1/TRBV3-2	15	CASTQQGGNTGELFF